This T cell receptor beta chain is drawn from a study of glioma-infiltrating T cells after dendritic cell vaccination. CDR1 SGHNT and CDR2 YYREEE come from the germline V gene (reference sequence). The CDR3 is made up of 12 amino acids. V dropped 2 bases and J dropped 8 bases, with 11 bases sitting between them. Only patients with spare fresh-frozen tumor and over two years of follow-up were included. TCRdb's copy holds only in-frame clones and misses some; the assay was immunoSEQ multiplex PCR. The sample lists approximately 100,000 clones, roughly 79% occurring once. The sample was blood, taken before dendritic cell vaccination. The V and J genes are TRBV5-4 and TRBJ2-7; no clear D gene. This receptor was taken from a human donor with glioblastoma. The CDR3 coding sequence is TGTGCCAGCAGCTTCGAAGGAGAAAAGCAGTACTTC. Residues: CASSFEGEKQYF.